Below, one T cell receptor beta chain is given with its context. Across about two dozen US areas, participants ranged in age from about 18 to 100 years. Participants were placed into cohorts based on the clinical history they reported. V was clipped by 1 base and J by 1 base, with 10 bases between them. The germline gives CDR1 LGHNA, CDR2 YNFKEQ. The CDR3 length is 16 residues. This record comes from a study of blood T cell repertoires in COVID-19. The data were produced by immunoSEQ multiplex PCR, yet TCRdb's version contains in-frame clones alone and is incomplete. The sample has about 200,000 clones, about 86% seen once.

Sequencing was carried out using PBMCs or T cells enriched from blood (not recorded which). The sequence was collected from a woman aged 40 to 50 in a cohort exposed to, infected with or recovered from COVID-19 (not recorded which). The chain has TRBV4-2 and TRBJ2-2, with D perhaps matching TRBD2 (6 bases). Here the CDR3 reads CASSQGGGMNTGELFF. Written as DNA, the CDR3 is TGTGCCAGCAGCCAAGGAGGCGGGATGAACACCGGGGAGCTGTTTTTT.